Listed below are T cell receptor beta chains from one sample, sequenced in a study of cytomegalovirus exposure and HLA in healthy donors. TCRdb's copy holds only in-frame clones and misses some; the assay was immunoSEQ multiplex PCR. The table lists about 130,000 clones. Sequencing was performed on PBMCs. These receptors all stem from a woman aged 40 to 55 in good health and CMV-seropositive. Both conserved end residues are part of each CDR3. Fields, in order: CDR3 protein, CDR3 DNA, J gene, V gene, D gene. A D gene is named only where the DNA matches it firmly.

CASSSLRQFSSGANVLTF	TGTGCTAGCAGCTCGCTCCGACAATTTTCCTCTGGGGCCAACGTCCTGACTTTC	TRBJ2-6	TRBV7-7	NA
CASSRQDSNQPQHF	TGTGCCAGCAGTCGACAGGATAGCAATCAGCCCCAGCATTTT	TRBJ1-5	TRBV6-6	NA
CASAPRDGRAGYTF	TGTGCCAGCGCCCCCAGGGACGGGAGGGCGGGCTACACCTTC	TRBJ1-2	TRBV27	NA
CASRPRDSHYEQYF	TGCGCCAGCAGGCCCCGGGACTCCCACTACGAGCAGTACTTC	TRBJ2-7	TRBV5-1	NA
CSAPRGTGELFF	TGCAGCGCACCCCGGGGCACCGGGGAGCTGTTTTTT	TRBJ2-2	TRBV29-1	NA
CASSNPQGGTGELFF	TGTGCCAGCAGCAACCCACAGGGGGGCACCGGGGAGCTGTTTTTT	TRBJ2-2	TRBV21-1	NA
CASSSDSAGVSSYEQYF	TGTGCCAGCAGCTCAGATTCGGCGGGAGTCAGCTCCTACGAGCAGTACTTC	TRBJ2-7	TRBV11-1	TRBD2
CASIPRGRTDTQYF	TGTGCCAGCATCCCACGCGGGCGTACAGATACGCAGTATTTT	TRBJ2-3	TRBV7-9	NA
CASSFRGSHSGRVYEQYF	TGTGCCAGCAGCTTCAGAGGCTCACATAGCGGGAGGGTCTACGAGCAGTACTTC	TRBJ2-7	TRBV7-6	TRBD2
CASSLGGFTEAFF	TGTGCCAGCAGTTTAGGAGGGTTCACTGAAGCTTTCTTT	TRBJ1-1	TRBV27	NA
CASSPGTRSDAQYF	TGTGCCAGCAGCCCAGGGACTAGGAGCGACGCGCAGTATTTT	TRBJ2-3	TRBV13	TRBD2
CASSENLAGRQETQYF	TGTGCCAGCAGTGAAAACCTAGCGGGAAGACAAGAGACCCAGTACTTC	TRBJ2-5	TRBV6-1	TRBD2
CASSIQRDRGRVRTQYF	TGTGCCAGTAGTATACAGCGGGACAGGGGGCGAGTACGGACCCAGTACTTC	TRBJ2-5	TRBV19	TRBD1
CASSGLEGDPYGYTF	TGTGCCAGCAGCGGATTAGAGGGGGACCCATATGGCTACACCTTC	TRBJ1-2	TRBV9	NA
CASSLSSGRAETQYF	TGCGCCAGCAGCTTGTCTAGCGGGAGAGCAGAGACCCAGTACTTC	TRBJ2-5	TRBV5-1	TRBD2
CASSVATQGWTEAFF	TGTGCCAGCAGCGTAGCTACTCAGGGTTGGACTGAAGCTTTCTTT	TRBJ1-1	TRBV9	NA
CAWSPGDTNTEAFF	TGTGCCTGGAGTCCTGGGGACACTAACACTGAAGCTTTCTTT	TRBJ1-1	TRBV30	NA
CASSVGSSTGDGYTF	TGTGCCAGCAGCGTAGGCTCGTCAACAGGGGATGGCTACACCTTC	TRBJ1-2	TRBV9	TRBD1
CASGAGSYNEQFF	TGTGCCAGCGGGGCAGGATCCTACAATGAGCAGTTCTTC	TRBJ2-1	TRBV6-5	NA
CASSLWAEENSPLHF	TGCGCCAGCAGCTTATGGGCCGAAGAAAATTCACCCCTCCACTTT	TRBJ1-6	TRBV5-1	NA
CASSLDMAGAGTEAFF	TGTGCCAGCAGCTTAGATATGGCGGGCGCCGGCACTGAAGCTTTCTTT	TRBJ1-1	TRBV11-2	NA
CAWIAENQETQYF	TGTGCCTGGATTGCGGAGAACCAAGAGACCCAGTACTTC	TRBJ2-5	TRBV30	NA
CASSAGLLTDTQYF	TGTGCCAGCAGCGCAGGGCTATTAACAGATACGCAGTATTTT	TRBJ2-3	TRBV27	NA
CASSLTLAEGETQYF	TGCGCCAGCAGCTTGACACTAGCGGAGGGAGAGACCCAGTACTTC	TRBJ2-5	TRBV5-1	TRBD2
CASSESIEDYQRRAPYEQYF	TGCGCCAGCAGTGAGTCGATCGAGGACTACCAACGAAGGGCGCCCTACGAGCAGTACTTC	TRBJ2-7	TRBV10-1	NA
CALSQGNTIYF	TGTGCCTTGAGTCAGGGAAACACCATATATTTT	TRBJ1-3	TRBV30	NA
CASSPAGAHEQYF	TGTGCCAGCAGCCCAGCGGGAGCCCACGAGCAGTACTTC	TRBJ2-7	TRBV11-2	TRBD2
CASSGGLWGEQFF	TGTGCCAGCAGCGGGGGCCTCTGGGGTGAGCAGTTCTTC	TRBJ2-1	TRBV9	NA
CASSPTGATQYF	TGTGCCAGCAGCCCGACAGGGGCTACGCAGTATTTT	TRBJ2-3	TRBV11-3	TRBD1
CASSQASGKVEQFF	TGCGCCAGCAGCCAAGCTAGCGGGAAAGTTGAGCAGTTCTTC	TRBJ2-1	TRBV4-3	TRBD2
CASSQDVLGALNTEAFF	TGTGCCAGCAGCCAGGACGTCCTAGGGGCTTTGAACACTGAAGCTTTCTTT	TRBJ1-1	TRBV5-4	NA
CASSWTPYYEQYF	TGTGCCAGCAGCTGGACACCTTACTACGAGCAGTACTTC	TRBJ2-7	TRBV7-3	NA
CASTPPARGPQHF	TGTGCCAGCACCCCGCCGGCGCGGGGGCCCCAGCATTTT	TRBJ1-5	TRBV28	NA
CAFQEGAASTDTQYF	TGTGCCTTTCAAGAGGGGGCGGCGAGCACAGATACGCAGTATTTT	TRBJ2-3	TRBV30	TRBD1
CASSSFRGEYEQYF	TGTGCCAGCAGTTCGTTCAGGGGAGAGTACGAGCAGTACTTC	TRBJ2-7	TRBV27	NA
CASSSLFHEQFF	TGTGCCAGCAGTTCTCTCTTCCATGAGCAGTTCTTC	TRBJ2-1	TRBV28	NA
CASSSSGGNQPQHF	TGTGCCAGCAGCTCCTCAGGGGGCAATCAGCCCCAGCATTTT	TRBJ1-5	TRBV7-9	NA
CASSATRQVAGANVLTF	TGTGCCAGCAGCGCCACCAGGCAGGTCGCTGGGGCCAACGTCCTGACTTTC	TRBJ2-6	TRBV11-1	NA
CASSIDMGLMDGYTF	TGTGCCAGTAGTATCGATATGGGCCTCATGGATGGCTACACCTTC	TRBJ1-2	TRBV19	NA
CASGRGRGTDTQYF	TGTGCCAGCGGGAGAGGTAGGGGCACAGATACGCAGTATTTT	TRBJ2-3	TRBV27	NA
CASSSSERLYEQYF	TGTGCCAGCAGCTCTTCTGAGCGGCTCTACGAGCAGTACTTC	TRBJ2-7	TRBV13	NA
CASSPGEGNTIYF	TGTGCCAGCAGCCCCGGGGAGGGAAACACCATATATTTT	TRBJ1-3	TRBV6-5	NA
CASSPPRVNTEAFF	TGTGCCAGCTCACCGCCAAGAGTGAACACTGAAGCTTTCTTT	TRBJ1-1	TRBV18	NA
CASSLRTSGVSTDTQYF	TGCGCCAGCAGCCTTCGGACTAGCGGAGTTAGCACAGATACGCAGTATTTT	TRBJ2-3	TRBV4-1	TRBD2
CASIGGTSGSHEQFF	TGTGCCAGCATCGGAGGGACTAGCGGGAGCCATGAGCAGTTCTTC	TRBJ2-1	TRBV2	TRBD2
CASSYDGTSAYEQYF	TGTGCCAGCAGTTACGACGGGACTAGCGCCTACGAGCAGTACTTC	TRBJ2-7	TRBV6-6	TRBD2
CASSVQVNTEAFF	TGTGCCAGCAGCGTCCAGGTGAACACTGAAGCTTTCTTT	TRBJ1-1	TRBV9	NA
CASRQTAGAVTQYF	TGTGCCAGCAGGCAAACCGCGGGAGCGGTTACGCAGTATTTT	TRBJ2-3	TRBV6-5	TRBD2
CASSYGGGGNTGELFF	TGTGCCAGCAGCTACGGTGGCGGGGGCAACACCGGGGAGCTGTTTTTT	TRBJ2-2	TRBV7-9	NA